This T cell receptor beta chain appears in the sequencing data of a study of cytomegalovirus exposure and HLA in healthy donors. The wider study: The Caucasian-associated ancestry cluster contained roughly four fifths of the roughly 400 genotyped donors.

The PCR ran on 60 Vbeta and 13 Jbeta primers. The protocol was immunoSEQ multiplex PCR, while the TCRdb copy is restricted to in-frame clones and leaves out a portion. The sample holds approximately 180,000 clones, 70% to 90% seen once. The CDR3 contains 16 residues. The junction had 7 bases not matched to a gene; V was cut back by 6 bases and J by 0 bases. Germline values: CDR1 ENHRY, CDR2 SYGVKD. This TCR was recovered from a woman aged 18 to 35 in good health and CMV-seronegative. Sequencing was performed on PBMCs. The V and J genes are TRBV10-3 and TRBJ2-1; 8 nucleotides match TRBD2. The CDR3 loop is CAIRSGTRNSYNEQFF. The CDR3 DNA reads TGTGCCATCAGGTCCGGGACTAGAAACTCCTACAATGAGCAGTTCTTC.